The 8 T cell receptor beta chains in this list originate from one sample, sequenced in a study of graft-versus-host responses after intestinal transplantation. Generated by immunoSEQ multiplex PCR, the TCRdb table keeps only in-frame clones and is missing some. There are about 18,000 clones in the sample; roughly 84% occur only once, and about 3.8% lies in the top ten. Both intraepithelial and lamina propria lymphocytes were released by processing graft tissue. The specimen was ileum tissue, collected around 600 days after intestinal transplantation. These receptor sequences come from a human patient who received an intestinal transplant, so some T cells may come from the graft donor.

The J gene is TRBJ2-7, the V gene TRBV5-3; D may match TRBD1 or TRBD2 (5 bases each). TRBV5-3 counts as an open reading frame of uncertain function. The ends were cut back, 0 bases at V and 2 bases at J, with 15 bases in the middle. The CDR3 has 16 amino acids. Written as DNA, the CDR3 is TGTGCCAGAAGCTTGGTACAGGAGAGGGGTCCCTACGAGCAGTACTTC. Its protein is CARSLVQERGPYEQYF.

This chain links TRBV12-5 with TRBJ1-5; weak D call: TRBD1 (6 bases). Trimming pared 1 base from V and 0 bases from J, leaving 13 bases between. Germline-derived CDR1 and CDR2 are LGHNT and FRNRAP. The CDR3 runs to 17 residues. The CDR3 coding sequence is TGTGCTAGTGGTTTGGCCGGGACAAAACTTAGCAATCAGCCCCAGCATTTT. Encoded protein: CASGLAGTKLSNQPQHF.

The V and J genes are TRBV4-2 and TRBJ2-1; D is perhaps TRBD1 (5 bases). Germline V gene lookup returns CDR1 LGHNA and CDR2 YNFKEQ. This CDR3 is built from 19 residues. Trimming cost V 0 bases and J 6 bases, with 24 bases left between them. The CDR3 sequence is CASSQEVGRFVGVGNEQFF. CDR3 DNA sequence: TGTGCCAGCAGCCAAGAAGTAGGACGTTTCGTAGGGGTTGGCAATGAGCAGTTCTTC.

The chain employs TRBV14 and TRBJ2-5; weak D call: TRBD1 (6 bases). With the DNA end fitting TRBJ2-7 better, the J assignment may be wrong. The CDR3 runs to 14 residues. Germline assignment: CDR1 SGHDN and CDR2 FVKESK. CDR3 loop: CASSPRQVYDEQYF. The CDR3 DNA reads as TGTGCCAGCAGCCCGAGACAGGTCTACGACGAGCAGTACTTC.

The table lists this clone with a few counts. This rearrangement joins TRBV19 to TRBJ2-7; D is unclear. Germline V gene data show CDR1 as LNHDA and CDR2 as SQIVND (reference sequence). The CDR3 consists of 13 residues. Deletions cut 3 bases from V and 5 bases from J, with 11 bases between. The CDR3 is CASSMSWKHEQYF. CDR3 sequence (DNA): TGTGCCAGTAGTATGTCGTGGAAGCACGAGCAGTACTTC.

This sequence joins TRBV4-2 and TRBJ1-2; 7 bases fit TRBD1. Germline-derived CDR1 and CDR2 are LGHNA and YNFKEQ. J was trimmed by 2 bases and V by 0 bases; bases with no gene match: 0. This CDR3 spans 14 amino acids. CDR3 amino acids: CASSQDRGNYGYTF. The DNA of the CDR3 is TGTGCCAGCAGCCAAGACAGGGGGAACTATGGCTACACCTTC.

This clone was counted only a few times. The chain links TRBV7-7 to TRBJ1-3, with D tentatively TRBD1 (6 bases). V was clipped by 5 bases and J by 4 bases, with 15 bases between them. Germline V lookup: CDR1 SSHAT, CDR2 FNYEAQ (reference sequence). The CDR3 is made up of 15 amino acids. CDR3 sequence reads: CASSQGPGTGNTIYF. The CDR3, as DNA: TGTGCCAGCAGCCAAGGCCCCGGGACAGGAAACACCATATATTTT.

CDR3 DNA sequence: TGTGCCAGCAGCACCCACAGGGCTGGGGCCAACGTCCTGACTTTC. This sequence encodes CASSTHRAGANVLTF. The chain uses TRBV5-6 and TRBJ2-6; maybe TRBD1 (6 bases). Germline V gene sequence: CDR1 SGHDT, CDR2 YYEEEE. This CDR3 region has 15 residues. The ends were cut back, 4 bases at V and 2 bases at J, with 10 bases in the middle.